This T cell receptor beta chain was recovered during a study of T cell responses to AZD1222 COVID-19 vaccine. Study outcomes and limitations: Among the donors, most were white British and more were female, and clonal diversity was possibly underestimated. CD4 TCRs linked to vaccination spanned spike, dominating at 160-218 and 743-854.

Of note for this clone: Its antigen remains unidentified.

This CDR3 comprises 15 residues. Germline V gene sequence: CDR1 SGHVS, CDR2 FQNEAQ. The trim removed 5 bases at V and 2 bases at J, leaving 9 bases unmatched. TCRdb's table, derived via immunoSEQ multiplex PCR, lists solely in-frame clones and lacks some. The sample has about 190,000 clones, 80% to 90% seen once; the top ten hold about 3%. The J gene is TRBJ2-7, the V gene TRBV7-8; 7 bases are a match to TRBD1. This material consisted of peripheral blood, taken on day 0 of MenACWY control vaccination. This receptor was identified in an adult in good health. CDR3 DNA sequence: TGTGCCAGCAGCGCCCGACAGGGTCCGGCCTACGAGCAGTACTTC. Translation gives CASSARQGPAYEQYF.